The 28 T cell receptor beta chains reported below all come from one sample, sequenced in a study of cytomegalovirus exposure and HLA in healthy donors. Amplification used 60 Vbeta primers and 13 Jbeta primers. TCRdb's copy holds only in-frame clones and misses some; the assay was immunoSEQ multiplex PCR. The sample includes more than 140,000 clones, roughly 85% of them seen just once. Sequenced input: PBMCs. Receptor source: a male donor in good health and CMV-seronegative.

This chain connects TRBV7-2 to TRBJ2-2, with TRBD2 matching over 8 bases. This CDR3 is 18 amino acids long. The V segment lost 5 bases and the J segment 0 bases; nucleotides outside the gene matches: 11. The germline V gene encodes CDR1 SGHTA and CDR2 FQGNSA. CDR3 protein: CASSVGQRGIANTGELFF. The CDR3 DNA is TGTGCCAGCAGCGTTGGACAGCGGGGGATTGCGAACACCGGGGAGCTGTTTTTT.

The J gene is TRBJ2-3, the V gene TRBV5-4; 12 bases line up with TRBD2. Germline-derived CDR1 and CDR2 are SGHNT and YYREEE (reference sequence). The V and J ends lost 0 bases and 14 bases, in that order; junction bases with no gene match: 19. The CDR3 is 18 residues long. CDR3 sequence: CASSLDSVATSGGSRLYF. For the CDR3, the DNA is TGTGCCAGCAGCTTGGATTCAGTGGCTACTAGCGGGGGGTCCCGATTGTATTTT.

The chain uses TRBV6-1 and TRBJ1-2; D unclear. Germline V gene data show CDR1 as MNHNS and CDR2 as SASEGT. The CDR3 extends over 12 amino acids. With 5 bases removed from V and 1 base from J, the gap between germline ends came to 5 bases. CDR3 region: CASSPLNYGYTF. In DNA form, the CDR3 reads TGTGCCAGCAGTCCCCTTAACTATGGCTACACCTTC.

The gene calls are TRBV5-8 and TRBJ2-5; tentatively, D is TRBD2 (6 bases). Germline values: CDR1 SGHTS, CDR2 YDEGEE. The V gene lost 4 bases and the J gene lost 3 bases, with 13 bases spanning the gap. The CDR3 loop spans 14 amino acids. The CDR3 sequence is CASSPYREKETQYF. Written as DNA, the CDR3 is TGTGCCAGCAGCCCGTATCGGGAGAAAGAGACCCAGTACTTC.

This clone was observed a handful of times. This sequence joins TRBV18 and TRBJ2-7; D call uncertain. CDR1 is KGHSH, CDR2 LQKENI, per germline. Trimming left V 6 bases short and J 3 bases short, with 18 bases between. The CDR3 has 15 amino acids. This CDR3 reads CASSPSFRSVYEQYF. DNA of the CDR3: TGTGCCAGCTCCCCCTCTTTTCGGTCGGTCTACGAGCAGTACTTC.

The chain combines TRBV6-1 with TRBJ2-7; possibly TRBD2 for D (5 bases). CDR1 is MNHNS, CDR2 SASEGT, per germline. This CDR3 contains 14 residues. V lost 5 bases and J lost 4, with 15 bases in between. In nucleotides, the CDR3 is TGTGCCAGCAGTACTGGGGTTCGAGGGTACGAGCAGTACTTC. Translated, it gives CASSTGVRGYEQYF.

A remark on this clone: The sample carries other DNA sequences with the same CDR3. This sequence joins TRBV9 and TRBJ2-2; D gene uncertain. The CDR3 is 13 residues long. V was pared by 0 bases and J by 5 bases, with 5 bases between. Germline V gene sequence: CDR1 SGDLS, CDR2 YYNGEE. CDR3 in amino acids: CASSVDETGELFF. CDR3 in DNA: TGTGCCAGCAGCGTAGACGAGACCGGGGAGCTGTTTTTT.

The chain has TRBV18 and TRBJ1-2; D uncertain. V shed 2 bases and J shed 1 base, with 17 bases lying between them. Germline V gives CDR1 KGHSH, CDR2 LQKENI. The CDR3 is made up of 17 amino acids. CDR3 nucleotide sequence: TGTGCCAGCTCACCATATACTTCTACCGGGAATAACTATGGCTACACCTTC. It specifies CASSPYTSTGNNYGYTF.

This sequence joins TRBV7-2 and TRBJ2-3, with TRBD1 matching over 7 bases. The junction had 14 bases not matched to a gene; V was cut back by 5 bases and J by 6 bases. Germline-derived CDR1 and CDR2 are SGHTA and FQGNSA. This CDR3 has 16 residues. In DNA, the CDR3 is TGTGCCAGCAGCCTCGCCCGGGGACAGCTTCTGGATACGCAGTATTTT. Its translation: CASSLARGQLLDTQYF.

On this clone itself: Other DNA sequences within the sample encode an identical CDR3. The rearrangement links TRBV5-4 to TRBJ2-5, with 15 bases aligning to TRBD2. The length of the CDR3 is 16 residues. Germline V gives CDR1 SGHNT, CDR2 YYREEE (reference sequence). V dropped 4 bases and J dropped 4; count of bases not matched to a gene: 5. The CDR3 DNA reads TGTGCCAGCAGCCTCGGACTAGCGGGGGGGGGAGAGACCCAGTACTTC. Protein product: CASSLGLAGGGETQYF. The full variable domain, completed using reference TRBV5-4 and TRBJ2-5, is ETGVTQSPTHLIKTRGQQVTLRCSSQSGHNTVSWYQQALGQGPQFIFQYYREEENGRGNFPPRFSGLQFPNYSSELNVNALELDDSALYLCASSLGLAGGGETQYFGPGTRLLVL.

The rearrangement uses TRBV4-3 and TRBJ2-1; D possibly corresponds to TRBD2 (5 bases). This CDR3 is built from 18 residues. The germline V gene has CDR1 LGHNA and CDR2 YSLEER. V was shortened by 0 bases and J by 0 bases, with 15 bases between the two germline ends. CDR3 nucleotide sequence: TGCGCCAGCAGCCAAGAAGGTGGTGGGGAGAGCTCCTACAATGAGCAGTTCTTC. Protein product: CASSQEGGGESSYNEQFF.

The rearrangement links TRBV6-5 to TRBJ1-2; TRBD1 matches at 8 bases. Trimming removed 4 bases from V and 13 bases from J; junction bases left unmatched: 14. CDR3 length: 14 residues. The germline V gene encodes CDR1 MNHEY and CDR2 SVGAGI. CDR3 DNA: TGTGCCAGCAGTTTTCCTGCGGGGACAGGCGGCCTCACCTTC. Translating it yields CASSFPAGTGGLTF.

V and J are TRBV5-1 and TRBJ2-1; D possibly corresponds to TRBD1 (5 bases). Per the germline V gene, CDR1 is SGHRS and CDR2 is YFSETQ. There are 15 residues in the CDR3. Trimming removed 0 bases at V and 6 bases at J, with 13 bases between. The CDR3 nucleotides are TGCGCCAGCAGCTTGGGTGACAGCCCTGGCAATGAGCAGTTCTTC. It translates to CASSLGDSPGNEQFF. Combining the CDR3 with reference TRBV5-1 and TRBJ2-1 gives the whole variable domain KAGVTQTPRYLIKTRGQQVTLSCSPISGHRSVSWYQQTPGQGLQFLFEYFSETQRNKGNFPGRFSGRQFSNSRSEMNVSTLELGDSALYLCASSLGDSPGNEQFFGPGTRLTVL.

This clone came up a few times. The V and J genes are TRBV18 and TRBJ1-1; D uncertain. This CDR3 has 13 amino acids. Between the trimmed V and J ends, which lost 2 bases and 1 base, there was a span of 5 bases. Germline values: CDR1 KGHSH, CDR2 LQKENI. The CDR3 loop is CASSPNQNTEAFF. The CDR3 DNA is TGTGCCAGCTCACCAAATCAGAACACTGAAGCTTTCTTT.

This chain uses TRBV9 with TRBJ2-2, with D unresolved. V lost 2 bases, J lost 4 bases, and 12 bases lay in between. Germline V lookup: CDR1 SGDLS, CDR2 YYNGEE. This CDR3 spans 15 amino acids. The DNA of the CDR3 is TGTGCCAGCAGCGTTAGTGGGCACCTCACCGGGGAGCTGTTTTTT. Protein sequence: CASSVSGHLTGELFF.

This clone was picked up a small number of times. V gene TRBV7-8 combines with J gene TRBJ2-4; D may be TRBD2 (6 bases). Per germline, CDR1 SGHVS and CDR2 FQNEAQ. The CDR3 is 17 amino acids. V lost 5 bases and J 0 bases, leaving 17 bases between the germline ends. CDR3 loop: CASSIRTLEGAKNIQYF. CDR3 DNA sequence: TGTGCCAGCAGCATCAGGACGTTGGAGGGAGCCAAAAACATTCAGTACTTC.

This rearrangement joins TRBV15 to TRBJ1-1; tentative D call: TRBD1 (5 bases). This CDR3 is built from 12 residues. Germline V lookup: CDR1 LNHNV, CDR2 YYDKDF (reference sequence). Trimming shortened V by 0 bases and J by 11 bases, and 10 bases separated the two germline ends. The CDR3 protein is CATSRDPGRAFF. In nucleotides, the CDR3 is TGTGCCACCAGCAGAGATCCAGGGCGGGCTTTCTTT.

V usage is TRBV7-9 and J usage is TRBJ2-3, with TRBD2 matching over 8 bases. The CDR3 is 13 residues long. CDR1 is SEHNR and CDR2 is FQNEAQ in the germline V gene (reference sequence). Losses at the gene ends were 2 bases for V and 14 bases for J; bases not matched to a gene: 9. CDR3 amino acids: CASSLRGGIGRYF. The CDR3 region has the DNA TGTGCCAGCAGCTTACGCGGGGGGATAGGGCGGTATTTT.

J is TRBJ2-1 and V is TRBV7-2; D is ambiguous. From germline, CDR1 is SGHTA and CDR2 FQGNSA. With 5 bases removed from V and 6 bases from J, the gap between germline ends came to 20 bases. CDR3 length: 16 residues. CDR3 protein: CASSPLGSLRFNEQFF. The CDR3 coding sequence is TGTGCCAGCAGCCCCTTAGGATCCCTGAGGTTCAATGAGCAGTTCTTC.

V gene TRBV5-4 combines with J gene TRBJ2-5, with D possibly TRBD1 on 6 matching bases. This CDR3 region has 16 residues. The germline V and J ends were trimmed by 0 bases and 4 bases, with 16 bases remaining between them. Germline CDR1 is SGHNT and CDR2 is YYREEE (reference sequence). The CDR3: CASSLVSSLGAETQYF. CDR3 coding DNA: TGTGCCAGCAGCTTGGTCTCAAGCTTGGGGGCAGAGACCCAGTACTTC.

The chain links TRBV5-8 to TRBJ1-5, with D unclear. There are 15 residues in the CDR3. Germline CDR1 is SGHTS and CDR2 is YDEGEE. V lost 4 bases, J lost 2 bases, and 13 bases lay in between. The CDR3 sequence is CASSRGVQGNQPQHF. CDR3 DNA: TGTGCCAGCAGCCGTGGCGTCCAGGGCAATCAGCCCCAGCATTTT. Full variable domain (remainder filled in from reference TRBV5-8 and TRBJ1-5): EAGVTQSPTHLIKTRGQQATLRCSPISGHTSVYWYQQALGLGLQFLLWYDEGEERNRGNFPPRFSGRQFPNYSSELNVNALELEDSALYLCASSRGVQGNQPQHFGDGTRLSIL.

The genes are TRBV6-1 and TRBJ1-1; 10 bases are a match to TRBD1. Germline V gene lookup returns CDR1 MNHNS and CDR2 SASEGT. This CDR3 region has 15 residues. Trimming cost V 5 bases and J 5 bases; bases outside gene matches: 8. DNA of the CDR3: TGTGCCAGCAGTCCCCGACAGGGGGCTTGGACTGAAGCTTTCTTT. Residues: CASSPRQGAWTEAFF.

Details on this clone: The sample carries other DNA sequences with the same CDR3. The chain joins TRBV2 to TRBJ1-6, with no clear D. Germline CDR1 reads SNHLY; CDR2 reads FYNNEI. The CDR3 extends over 15 amino acids. Between the trimmed V and J ends, which lost 4 bases and 4 bases, there was a span of 11 bases. CDR3 nucleotides: TGTGCCAGCAGTGTCGCGATGCCGTATAATTCACCCCTCCACTTT. It yields the protein CASSVAMPYNSPLHF.

In DNA, the CDR3 is TGTGCCAGCAGCAACTCGCGTGAGAACACTGAAGCTTTCTTT. It codes for CASSNSRENTEAFF. The V and J genes are TRBV6-5 and TRBJ1-1; no reliable D call. The CDR3 is 14 amino acids. The germline V gene encodes CDR1 MNHEY and CDR2 SVGAGI. V dropped 6 bases and J dropped 1 base, with 12 bases sitting between them.

This chain connects TRBV6-5 to TRBJ1-1, with D unresolved. The V and J ends lost 1 base and 3 bases respectively, with 6 bases between them. The CDR3 has 13 amino acids. Germline V lookup: CDR1 MNHEY, CDR2 SVGAGI. CDR3 amino acids: CASSYLRDTEAFF. The CDR3 bases are TGTGCCAGCAGTTACTTGAGGGACACTGAAGCTTTCTTT.

The V gene is TRBV19, the J gene TRBJ1-2; D ambiguous. V lost 7 bases and J lost 4, with 7 bases in between. The CDR3 contains 11 residues. The germline V gene has CDR1 LNHDA and CDR2 SQIVND (reference sequence). The CDR3: CASNTAYGYTF. In DNA, the CDR3 is TGTGCCAGTAACACAGCCTATGGCTACACCTTC. The full variable domain, in which reference TRBV19 and TRBJ1-2 provide the parts outside the CDR3, is DGGITQSPKYLFRKEGQNVTLSCEQNLNHDAMYWYRQDPGQGLRLIYYSQIVNDFQKGDIAEGYSVSREKKESFPLTVTSAQKNPTAFYLCASNTAYGYTFGSGTRLTVV.

Only one count was recorded for this clone. The chain carries TRBV15 and TRBJ2-1, with unresolved D. Per germline, CDR1 LNHNV and CDR2 YYDKDF (reference sequence). V lost 0 bases and J lost 5, with 8 bases in between. CDR3 length equals 14 residues. The CDR3 DNA reads TGTGCCACCAGCAGAGATGGTTCGGACAATGAGCAGTTCTTC. It translates to CATSRDGSDNEQFF.

This clone was seen a single time. The chain links TRBV7-9 to TRBJ2-1; 8 bases match TRBD1. The germline CDR1 and CDR2 sequences are SEHNR and FQNEAQ (reference sequence). CDR3 length equals 15 residues. V lost 5 bases to trimming and J lost 8 bases; unmatched junction nucleotides: 11. The CDR3 DNA reads as TGTGCCAGCAGCGAGGGACAGGTGGTCCGGGATGAGCAGTTCTTC. Translating gives CASSEGQVVRDEQFF.